Below, 23 T cell receptor beta chains from the same sample are listed, as sequenced in a study of control samples from healthy donors and cancer patients. Profiled with immunoSEQ multiplex PCR; TCRdb holds only in-frame clones, not every one. This sample has about 120,000 clones, with around 92% found just once. The sequenced sample consisted of PBMCs. These receptor sequences come from an elderly man with head and neck cancer.

V and J are TRBV11-2 and TRBJ2-1, with D perhaps TRBD1 or TRBD2 (5 bases each). CDR1 is SGHAT, CDR2 FQNNGV, per germline. V lost 1 base and J 4 bases, leaving 11 bases between the germline ends. This CDR3 is 15 amino acids long. As DNA, the CDR3 is TGTGCCAGCAGCTTAGCGGGGCCTGCTTACAATGAGCAGTTCTTC. Translating gives CASSLAGPAYNEQFF.

This chain uses TRBV19 with TRBJ1-2; D remains unclear. This CDR3 contains 12 residues. The V gene's germline CDR1 is LNHDA and CDR2 SQIVND (reference sequence). Trimming shortened V by 10 bases and J by 5 bases, and 14 bases separated the two germline ends. The CDR3 nucleotides read TGTGCCACCAACACGGGTCTATATGGCTACACCTTC. Its protein product is CATNTGLYGYTF.

The chain is built from TRBV19 and TRBJ1-2, with 7 bases aligning to TRBD1. The V segment lost 6 bases and the J segment 4 bases; nucleotides outside the gene matches: 8. Per the germline V gene, CDR1 is LNHDA and CDR2 is SQIVND (reference sequence). The CDR3 spans 14 residues. CDR3 sequence (DNA): TGTGCCAGTAGCCGGAGGGGGCAGGTCTATGGCTACACCTTC. Translation gives CASSRRGQVYGYTF.

The chain recombines TRBV6-5 with TRBJ2-7, with TRBD1 matching 10 bases. This CDR3 has 13 amino acids. From germline, CDR1 is MNHEY and CDR2 SVGAGI. V was clipped by 8 bases and J by 3 bases; unmatched bases: 4. The CDR3 spells CASERDRGYEQYF. Written as DNA, the CDR3 is TGTGCCAGCGAGCGGGACAGGGGCTACGAGCAGTACTTC.

The chain combines TRBV5-1 with TRBJ2-7, with D possibly being TRBD1 or TRBD2 (5 bases each). CDR3 length: 19 amino acids. The germline V gene has CDR1 SGHRS and CDR2 YFSETQ. Trimming cost V 0 bases and J 0 bases, with 22 bases left between them. CDR3 in amino acids: CASSLAVAGYGGDSYEQYF. The CDR3 nucleotides read TGCGCCAGCAGCTTGGCCGTGGCAGGGTATGGGGGAGACTCCTACGAGCAGTACTTC.

This clone came up a few times. The genes are TRBV11-2 and TRBJ2-1; 9 bases line up with TRBD2. Germline assignment: CDR1 SGHAT and CDR2 FQNNGV. J lost 14 bases, V lost 6 bases, and 17 bases had no gene match. The CDR3 is 15 residues long. The CDR3, as DNA: TGTGCCAGCAGTCCCATAAGAGGCGGGAGGGCTCAGGAGTTCTTC. Translating gives CASSPIRGGRAQEFF.

The rearrangement uses TRBV7-9 and TRBJ2-1; D unclear. CDR1 SEHNR and CDR2 FQNEAQ come from the germline V gene (reference sequence). V lost 5 bases, J lost 0 bases, and 8 bases lay in between. This CDR3 contains 14 residues. CDR3 DNA: TGTGCCAGCAGCGCTTTAGGCTCCTACAATGAGCAGTTCTTC. As protein: CASSALGSYNEQFF.

V usage is TRBV30 and J usage is TRBJ1-1; maybe TRBD1 (6 bases). V gave up 1 base and J gave up 5 bases, with 11 bases separating them. The germline V gene encodes CDR1 GTSNPN and CDR2 SVGIG (reference sequence). The CDR3 contains 13 residues. The chain's CDR3 is CAWSGQGSTEAFF. The CDR3 DNA reads as TGTGCCTGGAGTGGGCAGGGGAGTACTGAAGCTTTCTTT. Complete variable domain (other parts from reference TRBV30 and TRBJ1-1): SQTIHQWPATLVQPVGSPLSLECTVEGTSNPNLYWYRQAAGRGLQLLFYSVGIGQISSEVPQNLSASRPQDRQFILSSKKLLLSDSGFYLCAWSGQGSTEAFFGQGTRLTVV.

V and J are TRBV15 and TRBJ2-3, with D possibly being TRBD1 or TRBD2 (5 bases each). Germline V gene sequence: CDR1 LNHNV, CDR2 YYDKDF (reference sequence). Trimming removed 0 bases at V and 3 bases at J, with 10 bases between. The CDR3 totals 15 residues. CDR3: CATSREGRETDTQYF. CDR3 in DNA: TGTGCCACCAGCAGAGAGGGCAGGGAGACAGATACGCAGTATTTT.

V usage is TRBV5-1 and J usage is TRBJ2-2; TRBD1 matches at 7 bases. CDR1 and CDR2 (germline): SGHRS, YFSETQ. The V and J ends lost 4 bases and 1 base, in that order; junction bases with no gene match: 10. This CDR3 region has 17 residues. The CDR3 nucleotides read TGCGCCAGCAGCCCACGACCGGGACAGAGGAACACCGGGGAGCTGTTTTTT. Translation: CASSPRPGQRNTGELFF.

The chain employs TRBV5-5 and TRBJ2-3; no reliable D call. The CDR3 runs to 17 residues. V lost 1 base to trimming and J lost 0 bases, with 15 bases between them. CDR1 and CDR2 (germline): SGHKS, YYEKEE (reference sequence). The CDR3: CASSLLSIRSSTDTQYF. CDR3 nucleotides: TGTGCCAGCAGCTTGTTATCGATCAGGAGTAGCACAGATACGCAGTATTTT.

This clone was found a few times. The chain joins TRBV7-2 to TRBJ1-2; TRBD1 matches at 8 bases. J lost 1 base, V lost 1 base, and 5 bases had no gene match. Germline V lookup: CDR1 SGHTA, CDR2 FQGNSA. There are 16 residues in the CDR3. Here the CDR3 DNA reads TGTGCCAGCAGCTTAGTGAGACAGGGGCTTAACTATGGCTACACCTTC. It codes for CASSLVRQGLNYGYTF. The full variable domain, completed using reference TRBV7-2 and TRBJ1-2, is GAGVSQSPSNKVTEKGKDVELRCDPISGHTALYWYRQSLGQGLEFLIYFQGNSAPDKSGLPSDRFSAERTGGSVSTLTIQRTQQEDSAVYLCASSLVRQGLNYGYTFGSGTRLTVV.

The CDR3 DNA is TGTGCCAGCAGCCAGGACAAGTTCTACGAGCAGTACTTC. It specifies CASSQDKFYEQYF. J is TRBJ2-7 and V is TRBV7-9, with D possibly matching TRBD1 (5 bases). Per germline, CDR1 SEHNR and CDR2 FQNEAQ (reference sequence). The CDR3 extends over 13 amino acids. Trimming cost V 5 bases and J 3 bases, with 11 bases left between them.

This chain connects TRBV30 to TRBJ2-7, with D perhaps being TRBD1 or TRBD2 (5 bases each). This CDR3 is 15 amino acids long. The V gene's germline CDR1 is GTSNPN and CDR2 SVGIG (reference sequence). The germline V and J ends were trimmed by 0 bases and 1 base, with 13 bases remaining between them. This CDR3 is CAWSVRGSGSYEQYF. The CDR3 DNA sequence: TGTGCCTGGAGTGTACGGGGTTCAGGGTCCTACGAGCAGTACTTC.

The chain employs TRBV5-1 and TRBJ2-7, with TRBD1 as a possible D gene (6 bases). V was pared by 1 base and J by 4 bases, with 18 bases between. The CDR3 spans 16 residues. Germline values: CDR1 SGHRS, CDR2 YFSETQ. CDR3 sequence: CASSLWEQGQGYEQYF. CDR3 sequence (DNA): TGCGCCAGCAGCTTGTGGGAACAGGGCCAGGGGTACGAGCAGTACTTC.

The rearrangement uses TRBV10-1 and TRBJ2-6, with unresolved D. Germline V gene data show CDR1 as WNHNN and CDR2 as SYGVQD (reference sequence). CDR3 length: 14 amino acids. The V gene lost 5 bases and the J gene lost 2 bases, with 7 bases spanning the gap. CDR3: CASSPDTGANVLTF. Here the CDR3 DNA reads TGCGCCAGCAGTCCAGACACTGGGGCCAACGTCCTGACTTTC.

The rearrangement links TRBV7-2 to TRBJ1-1, with 12 bases matching TRBD1. V was clipped by 5 bases and J by 4 bases; unmatched bases: 8. Germline V gene lookup returns CDR1 SGHTA and CDR2 FQGNSA. CDR3 length: 16 residues. CDR3 in amino acids: CASSAAGTGGFTEAFF. CDR3 coding DNA: TGTGCCAGCAGCGCAGCCGGGACAGGGGGCTTCACTGAAGCTTTCTTT. Full variable domain (rest looked up from reference TRBV7-2 and TRBJ1-1): GAGVSQSPSNKVTEKGKDVELRCDPISGHTALYWYRQSLGQGLEFLIYFQGNSAPDKSGLPSDRFSAERTGGSVSTLTIQRTQQEDSAVYLCASSAAGTGGFTEAFFGQGTRLTVV.

Only one count was recorded for this clone. V usage is TRBV5-1 and J usage is TRBJ1-2; unclear D gene. There are 11 residues in the CDR3. The V gene's germline CDR1 is SGHRS and CDR2 YFSETQ. V was clipped by 0 bases and J by 5 bases, with 2 bases between them. The CDR3 coding sequence is TGCGCCAGCAGCTTGGGATATGGCTACACCTTC. Translated, it gives CASSLGYGYTF.

About this clone itself: One junction end does not reproduce the germline sequence, and a read error may be involved. This rearrangement joins TRBV6-6 to TRBJ1-1, with a possible D match to TRBD1 (5 bases). The CDR3 sequence is 15 residues long. CDR1 is MNHNY, CDR2 SVGAGI, per germline (reference sequence). The CDR3 loop reads CTSSSTGRLNTEAFF. DNA of the CDR3: TGTACCAGCAGCTCTACAGGACGTCTGAACACTGAAGCTTTCTTT.

This clone was picked up many times. The chain carries TRBV27 and TRBJ1-4; 9 bases fit TRBD1. Looked up from germline, CDR1 is MNHEY and CDR2 is SMNVEV (reference sequence). V gave up 6 bases and J gave up 5 bases; unmatched junction bases: 4. CDR3 length: 14 amino acids. The CDR3 bases are TGTGCCAGCAGGACCGGGACAGGGAATGAAAAACTGTTTTTT. The encoded protein is CASRTGTGNEKLFF. The full variable domain, rest sourced from reference TRBV27 and TRBJ1-4, is EAQVTQNPRYLITVTGKKLTVTCSQNMNHEYMSWYRQDPGLGLRQIYYSMNVEVTDKGDVPEGYKVSRKEKRNFPLILESPSPNQTSLYFCASRTGTGNEKLFFGSGTQLSVL.

This chain uses TRBV19 with TRBJ1-2; possible D gene TRBD1, 5 bases. The CDR3 loop spans 15 amino acids. V lost 4 bases and J 0 bases, leaving 12 bases between the germline ends. Germline CDR1 is LNHDA and CDR2 is SQIVND (reference sequence). CDR3 residues: CASSRVQGSNYGYTF. CDR3 sequence (DNA): TGTGCCAGTAGTAGGGTTCAGGGATCTAACTATGGCTACACCTTC.

The chain joins TRBV6-2 or TRBV6-3 to TRBJ2-5; possibly TRBD1 or TRBD2 for D (7 bases each). In germline, CDR1 is MNHEY, CDR2 SVGEGT. V was pared by 2 bases and J by 0 bases, with 13 bases between. This CDR3 spans 16 amino acids. The CDR3 sequence: CASSYGAGGDQETQYF. In nucleotides, the CDR3 is TGTGCCAGCAGTTACGGGGCAGGGGGGGACCAAGAGACCCAGTACTTC.

The V gene is TRBV7-9, the J gene TRBJ2-3; tentatively, D is TRBD2 (5 bases). This CDR3 spans 13 amino acids. The V gene lost 6 bases and the J gene lost 6 bases, with 13 bases spanning the gap. CDR1 is SEHNR, CDR2 FQNEAQ, per germline (reference sequence). The chain's CDR3 is CASRTTEEDTQYF. As DNA, the CDR3 is TGTGCCAGCAGGACTACGGAGGAGGATACGCAGTATTTT.